This record covers a single TCR beta chain. Its antigen specificity is not known. The sample holds no much larger clone one base away, and base qualities are not on file. This entry comes from a study of shared clonotypes between healthy human individuals (dated by TCRdb to the early 2020s). In the study overall: A couple of women and three men aged 18 to 49 years were included in the cohort. Different laboratories and diverse techniques were used to prepare libraries and sequence TCR repertoires, to increase sequencing depth and limit assay-specific biases. Leukapheresis yielded between about 0.8 and 8.9 billion PBMCs per donor. The study deeply sequenced blood TCR repertoires of several healthy adults to estimate repertoire size and the extent of clonotype sharing between individuals. For each donor, CD4 naive and CD4 memory were each given three plates, CD8 naive was given two plates, and CD8 memory was given one plate.

The CDR3, from cysteine to phenylalanine, totals 12 residues. Only the CDR3 part of the read is kept: 36 bases, read in frame from the first base. Via the germline V gene (reference sequence), CDR1 is MNHEY and CDR2 SMNVEV. A distance of 9 bases separates the germline ends of V and J, which lose 3 bases and 6 bases respectively. The donors were healthy, HIV-negative adults with no recently reported acute infections or vaccinations. Every donor was a Caucasian adult living in Nashville, Tennessee, USA. CD8 memory samples were composed of magnetically selected CD45RO+ cells combined with CCR7-negative CD45RA+ effector memory (TemRA) cells. Blood was obtained by leukapheresis, after which PBMCs were separated by Ficoll-Histopaque density gradient centrifugation and cryopreserved in liquid nitrogen vapor phase. Analytical flow cytometry was used to check the purity and quantity of every magnetically sorted T cell population. Genomic DNA was isolated from each sorted fraction and quantified by UV absorbance on a Nanodrop 2000c.

The research as a whole found: Even with the large sequencing depth, rarefaction of the sorted-subset datasets indicated that sequencing was incomplete. Because the study included a small number of donors, the genetic and exposure-history diversity represented was limited. Naive subsets generally had larger estimated clonotype richness than memory subsets did. Sharing across four donors was observed for roughly 5% of naive CD4, under 4% of naive CD8, roughly 2.4% of memory CD4, and roughly 0.43% of memory CD8 clonotypes. Higher generation probabilities were observed for clonotypes shared by all four sorted-subset donors than for non-shared clonotypes. Sampling was limited to blood, and TCR repertoires in tissue likely differ from TCR repertoires in blood. Pairwise subsampling led to the expectation that sequencing depth would affect the degree of clonotype sharing among donors.

Using the deep immunoSEQ assay, TCR CDR3 regions were amplified from genomic DNA by multiplex PCR. Extracted genomic DNA from each cell subset was distributed evenly across all wells of several immunoSEQ 96-well plates, and each plate was treated as a replicate. For sorted subsets, each replicate PCR was loaded with roughly 0.2 ug genomic DNA, equivalent to some 31,000 T cell genomes. Purified libraries were measured with a Qubit 3.0 fluorometer, size-checked on a Bioanalyzer 2100, and measured again with the KAPA Library Quantification kit. Every immunoSEQ 96-well plate was sequenced on a dedicated single-read 150-cycle Illumina NextSeq 550 flow cell. Per the authors' processing: The immunoSEQ output contained only junctional sequences without quality scores, so filtering could not match that applied to full-length reads. To assign V/J genes and CDR3, sequences were annotated against IMGT germline references using PyIR, a Python wrapper for IgBLAST v1.9. Reads with weak V/J assignments (E-value above 1e-6), missing CDR3, stop codons, out-of-frame junctions, or ambiguous translated residues were removed. A V3J clonotype was defined by an identical inferred V gene, J gene, and CDR3 amino acid sequence. Percentage overlap between repertoires was computed as shared unique clonotypes divided by the size of the smaller repertoire. RTK rarefaction, the Chao1 estimator, and Recon v2.1 estimates of unobserved clonotypes were used to assess repertoire richness. For all TCRbeta clonotypes obtained by the gDNA method from a few donors, generation probabilities were computed with OLGA. The immuneACCESS repertoire file appears here via TCRdb, limited to in-frame rearrangements. These files lack a portion of the clones; in checked studies, under half of the deficit traces to unresolved V genes, and the cause of the others is not known. The V and J calls and the clone size are those of that table, but D and trimming were determined from the DNA. Within this sample are 550,000 to 800,000 clones, with 90% of them counted one time only. The ten largest clones represent about 33% of the sample.

Recombination linked TRBV27 to TRBJ2-7; the D gene lacks a confident call. What was sequenced was memory CD8+ T cells from PBMCs. The label giving this sample's cell subset or site can be read as: CD45RO+ cells pooled with CCR7-negative TemRA cells. The receptor was derived from a man younger than 35 in good health. Some clones in this sample may be carry-over from other donors' samples. The DNA is as follows: TGTGCCAGCAGTTTGCCTCCCGGCGAGCAGTACTTC. The resulting protein is CASSLPPGEQYF.